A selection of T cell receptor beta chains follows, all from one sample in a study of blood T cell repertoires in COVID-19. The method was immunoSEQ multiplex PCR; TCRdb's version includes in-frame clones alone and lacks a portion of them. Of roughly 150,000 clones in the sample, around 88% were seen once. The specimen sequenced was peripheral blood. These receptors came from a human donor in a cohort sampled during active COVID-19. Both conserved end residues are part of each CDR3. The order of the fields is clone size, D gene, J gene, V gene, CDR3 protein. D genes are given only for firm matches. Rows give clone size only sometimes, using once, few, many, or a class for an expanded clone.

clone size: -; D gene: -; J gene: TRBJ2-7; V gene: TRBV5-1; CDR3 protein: CASSLVPSSYEQYF
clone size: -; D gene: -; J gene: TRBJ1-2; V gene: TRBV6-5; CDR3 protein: CASKTPGGYTF
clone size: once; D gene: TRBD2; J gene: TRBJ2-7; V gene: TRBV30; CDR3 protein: CAWTARAGGSGEQYF
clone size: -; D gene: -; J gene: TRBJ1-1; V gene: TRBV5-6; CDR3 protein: CASSLVRGNTEAFF
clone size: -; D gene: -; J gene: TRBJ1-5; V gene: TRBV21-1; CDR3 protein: CASNLTEYQPQHF
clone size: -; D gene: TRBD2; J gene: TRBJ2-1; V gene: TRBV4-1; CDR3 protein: CASSQGPSGGGDEQFF
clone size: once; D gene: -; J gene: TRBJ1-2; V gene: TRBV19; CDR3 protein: CASSSYRDGYTF
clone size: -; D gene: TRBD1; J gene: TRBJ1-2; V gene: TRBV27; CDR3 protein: CASSPPPGGPNYGYTF
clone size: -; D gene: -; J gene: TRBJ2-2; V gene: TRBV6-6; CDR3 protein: CASIILENTGELFF
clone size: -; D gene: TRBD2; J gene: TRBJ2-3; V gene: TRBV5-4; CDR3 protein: CASSLSSGHPKDTQYF
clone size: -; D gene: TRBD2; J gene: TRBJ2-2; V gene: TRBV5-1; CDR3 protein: CASSAGLAGGPLRGELFF
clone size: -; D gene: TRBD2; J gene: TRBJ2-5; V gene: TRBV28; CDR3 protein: CASSPGSGRARGETQYF
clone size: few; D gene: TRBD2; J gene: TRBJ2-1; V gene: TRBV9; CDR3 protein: CASSFRLAGGRYNEQFF
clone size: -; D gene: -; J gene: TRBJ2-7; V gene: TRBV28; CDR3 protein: CASSLSQGGVRYF
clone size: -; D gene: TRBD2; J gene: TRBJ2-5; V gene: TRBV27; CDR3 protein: CASKTSQQETQYF
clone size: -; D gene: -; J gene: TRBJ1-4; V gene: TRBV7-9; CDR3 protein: CASGGLSTNEKLFF
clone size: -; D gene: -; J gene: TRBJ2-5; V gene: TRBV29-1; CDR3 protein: CSVEQQETQYF
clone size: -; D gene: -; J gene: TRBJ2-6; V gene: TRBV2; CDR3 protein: CASSDPRAGANVLTF
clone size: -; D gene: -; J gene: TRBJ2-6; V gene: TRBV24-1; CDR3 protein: CATSDPGGSGANVLTF
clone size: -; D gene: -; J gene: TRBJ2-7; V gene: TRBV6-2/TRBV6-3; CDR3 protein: CASTPTGGTYEQYF
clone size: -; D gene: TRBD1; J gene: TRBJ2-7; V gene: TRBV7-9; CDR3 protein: CASSYPDRAEQYF
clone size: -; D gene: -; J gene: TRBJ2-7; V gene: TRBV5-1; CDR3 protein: CASSSGLLYEQYF
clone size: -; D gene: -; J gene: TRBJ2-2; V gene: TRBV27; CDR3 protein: CASSGRRGTSRKGGELFF
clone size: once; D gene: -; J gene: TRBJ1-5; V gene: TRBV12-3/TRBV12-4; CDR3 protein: CASSLVGAQPQHF
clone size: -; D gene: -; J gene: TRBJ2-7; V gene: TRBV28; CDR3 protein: CASSLGPRQVPYEQYF
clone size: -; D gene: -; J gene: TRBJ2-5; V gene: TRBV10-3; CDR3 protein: CAISAKGNQETQYF
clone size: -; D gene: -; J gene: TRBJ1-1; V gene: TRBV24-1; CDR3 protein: CATSEFVPGHRNTEAFF
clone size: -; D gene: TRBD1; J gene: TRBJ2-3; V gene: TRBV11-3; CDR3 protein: CASSPFRGRDTDTQYF
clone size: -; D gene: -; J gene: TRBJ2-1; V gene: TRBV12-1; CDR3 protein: CASSQTTESHEQFF
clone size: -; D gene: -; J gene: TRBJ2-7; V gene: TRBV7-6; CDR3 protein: CASSLQGYEQYF
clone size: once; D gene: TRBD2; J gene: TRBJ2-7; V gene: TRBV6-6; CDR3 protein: CASSRGLAGGLTYEQYF
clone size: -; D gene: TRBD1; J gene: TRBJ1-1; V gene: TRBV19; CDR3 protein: CASSHRGDTEAFF
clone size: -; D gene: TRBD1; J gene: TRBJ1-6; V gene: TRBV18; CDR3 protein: CASSPSSWGQYNSPLHF
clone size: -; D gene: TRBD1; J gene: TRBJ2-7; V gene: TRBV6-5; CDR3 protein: CASSFKSGGKAYEQYF
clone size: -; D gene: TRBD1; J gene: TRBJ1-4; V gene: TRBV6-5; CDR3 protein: CASSYDRGVIEKLFF
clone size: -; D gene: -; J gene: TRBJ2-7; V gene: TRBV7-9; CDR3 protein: CASSFNSVEQYF
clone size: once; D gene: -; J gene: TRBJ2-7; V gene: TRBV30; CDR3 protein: CAWRRGTHDYYEQYF
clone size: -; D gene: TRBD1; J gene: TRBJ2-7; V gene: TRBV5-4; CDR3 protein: CASSRAAGQVAYEQYF
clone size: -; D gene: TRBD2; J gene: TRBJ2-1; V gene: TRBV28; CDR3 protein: CASRGLTSGIYNEQFF
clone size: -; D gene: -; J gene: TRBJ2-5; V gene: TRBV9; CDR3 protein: CASSVGASEETQYF
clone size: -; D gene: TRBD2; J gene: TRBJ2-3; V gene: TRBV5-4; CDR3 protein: CASSFLAGSTDTQYF
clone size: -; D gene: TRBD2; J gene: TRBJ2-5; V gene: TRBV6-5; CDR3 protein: CASSPPPGGEETQYF
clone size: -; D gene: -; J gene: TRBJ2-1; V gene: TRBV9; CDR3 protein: CASSVASGRGFSYNEQFF
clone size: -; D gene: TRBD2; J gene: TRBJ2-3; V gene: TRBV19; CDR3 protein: CASSIKAASGRNTQYF
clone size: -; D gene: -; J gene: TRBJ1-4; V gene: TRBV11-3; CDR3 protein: CASSLGGENEKLFF
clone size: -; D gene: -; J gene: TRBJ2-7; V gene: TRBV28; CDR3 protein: CASLSPPSYEQYF
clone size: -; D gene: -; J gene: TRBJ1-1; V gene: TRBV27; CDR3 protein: CASGSRGGWGIQVEAFF
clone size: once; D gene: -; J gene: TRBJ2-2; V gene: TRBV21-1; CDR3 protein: CASSKRMNSGRATGELFF
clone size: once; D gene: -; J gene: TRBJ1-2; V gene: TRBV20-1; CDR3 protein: CSASWQGSYGYTF
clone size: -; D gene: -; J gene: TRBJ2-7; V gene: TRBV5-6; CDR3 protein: CASSLGTAYSHEQYF
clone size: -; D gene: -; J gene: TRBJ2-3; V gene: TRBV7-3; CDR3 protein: CASSSGALDTQYF
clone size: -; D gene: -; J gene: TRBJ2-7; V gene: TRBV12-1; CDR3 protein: CASSFPCKHGVLAYEQYF